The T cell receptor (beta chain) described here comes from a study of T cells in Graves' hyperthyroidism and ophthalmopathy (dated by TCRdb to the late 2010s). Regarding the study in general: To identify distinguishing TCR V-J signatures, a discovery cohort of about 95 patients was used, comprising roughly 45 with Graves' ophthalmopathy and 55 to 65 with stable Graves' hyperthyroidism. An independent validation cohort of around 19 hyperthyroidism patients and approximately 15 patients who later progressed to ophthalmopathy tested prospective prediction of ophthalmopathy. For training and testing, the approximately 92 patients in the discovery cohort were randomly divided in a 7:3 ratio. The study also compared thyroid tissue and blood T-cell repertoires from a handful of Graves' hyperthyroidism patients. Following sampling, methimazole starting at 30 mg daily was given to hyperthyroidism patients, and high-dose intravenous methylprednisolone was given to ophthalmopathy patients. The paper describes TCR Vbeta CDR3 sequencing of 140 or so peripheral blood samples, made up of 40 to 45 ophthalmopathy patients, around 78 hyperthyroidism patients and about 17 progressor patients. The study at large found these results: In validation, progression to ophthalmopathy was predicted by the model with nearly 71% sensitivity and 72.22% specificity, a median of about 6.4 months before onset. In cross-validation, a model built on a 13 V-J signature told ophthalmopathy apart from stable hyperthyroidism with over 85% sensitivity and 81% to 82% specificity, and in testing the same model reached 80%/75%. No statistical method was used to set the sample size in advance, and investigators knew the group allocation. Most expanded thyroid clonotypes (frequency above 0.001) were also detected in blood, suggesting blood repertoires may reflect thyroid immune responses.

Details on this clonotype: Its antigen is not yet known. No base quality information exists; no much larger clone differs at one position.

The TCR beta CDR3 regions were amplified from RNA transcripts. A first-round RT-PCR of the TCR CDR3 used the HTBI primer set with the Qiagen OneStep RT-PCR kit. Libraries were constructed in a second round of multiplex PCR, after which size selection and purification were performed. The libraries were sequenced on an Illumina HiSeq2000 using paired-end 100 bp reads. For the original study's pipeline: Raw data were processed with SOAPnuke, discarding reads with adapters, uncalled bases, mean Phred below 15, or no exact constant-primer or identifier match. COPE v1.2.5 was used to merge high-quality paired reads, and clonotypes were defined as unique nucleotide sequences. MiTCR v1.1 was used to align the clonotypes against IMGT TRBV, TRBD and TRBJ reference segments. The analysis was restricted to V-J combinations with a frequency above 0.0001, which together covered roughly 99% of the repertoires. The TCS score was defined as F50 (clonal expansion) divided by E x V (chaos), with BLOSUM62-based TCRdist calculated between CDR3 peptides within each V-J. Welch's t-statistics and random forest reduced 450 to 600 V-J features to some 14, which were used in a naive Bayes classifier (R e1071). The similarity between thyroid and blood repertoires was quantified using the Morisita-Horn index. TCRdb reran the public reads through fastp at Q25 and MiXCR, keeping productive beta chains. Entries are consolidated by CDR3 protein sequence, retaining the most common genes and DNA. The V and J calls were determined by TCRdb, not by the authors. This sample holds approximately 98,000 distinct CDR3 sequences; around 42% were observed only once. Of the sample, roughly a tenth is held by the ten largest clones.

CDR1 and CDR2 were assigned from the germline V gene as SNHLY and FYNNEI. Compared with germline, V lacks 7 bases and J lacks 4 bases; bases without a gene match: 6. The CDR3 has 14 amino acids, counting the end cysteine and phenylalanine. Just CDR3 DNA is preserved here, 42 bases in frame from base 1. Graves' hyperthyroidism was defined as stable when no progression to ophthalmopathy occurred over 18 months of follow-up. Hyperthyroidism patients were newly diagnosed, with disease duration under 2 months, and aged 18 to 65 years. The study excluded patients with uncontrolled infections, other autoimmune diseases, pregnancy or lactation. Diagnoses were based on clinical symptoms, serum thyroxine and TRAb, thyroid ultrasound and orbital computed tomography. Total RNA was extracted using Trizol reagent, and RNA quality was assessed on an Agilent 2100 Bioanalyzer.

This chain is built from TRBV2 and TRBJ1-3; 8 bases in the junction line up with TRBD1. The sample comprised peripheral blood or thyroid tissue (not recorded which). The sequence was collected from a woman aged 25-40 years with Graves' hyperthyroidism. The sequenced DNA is TGTGCCAGCACCGGACAGGGCGAAGGAAACACCATATATTTT. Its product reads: CASTGQGEGNTIYF.